This T cell receptor (beta chain) comes out of a study of Graves' ophthalmopathy and Graves' hyperthyroidism. After removal of 3 bases from V and 0 bases from J, the junction contained 3 bases not matched to a gene. The CDR3 is 14 amino acids. Germline V CDR1 and CDR2: DFQATT, SNEGSKA (reference sequence). Amplified TCR beta CDR3 regions were obtained using RNA transcripts as template. First-round RT-PCR with HTBI primers preceded a second-round multiplex PCR. TCRdb reprocessed the multiplex PCR reads via MiXCR and lists one record per CDR3 protein. This sample yields under 350,000 distinct CDR3 sequences, of which about a sixth are seen a single time; approximately 13% belongs to the top ten. Many counts were recorded for this clonotype.

Sequences were obtained from peripheral blood. The rearrangement links TRBV20-1 to TRBJ2-7, with TRBD2 matching 9 bases. The clonotype originates from an adult man with Graves' ophthalmopathy. The CDR3 region has the DNA TGCAGTGCTAGTTGGCGGGGGGGCTCCTACGAGCAGTACTTC. Amino acids: CSASWRGGSYEQYF.